This T cell receptor (beta chain) came from a study of shared clonotypes between healthy human individuals. This CDR3 is 12 amino acids long. V dropped 7 bases and J dropped 6 bases, with 9 bases sitting between them. Germline CDR1 and CDR2: WSHSY and SAAADI. Libraries were prepared by immunoSEQ multiplex PCR; TCRdb keeps only in-frame clonotypes and omits some of them. The profile shows approximately 2,000,000 clones, around 93% of them singletons. Terminally differentiated effector memory CD45RA+ cells were excluded from the naive CD8 cells, which were CD45RO-negative and positively selected for CCR7.

This sequence originates from a man between 18 and 29 years old in good health. Some clones in this sample may be carry-over from other donors' samples. Sequencing used naive CD8+ T cells from PBMCs. This chain links TRBV10-2 with TRBJ2-2; weak D call: TRBD1 (6 bases). CDR3 sequence: CASTGVPGELFF. The CDR3 DNA reads TGCGCCAGCACAGGGGTGCCCGGGGAGCTGTTTTTT.